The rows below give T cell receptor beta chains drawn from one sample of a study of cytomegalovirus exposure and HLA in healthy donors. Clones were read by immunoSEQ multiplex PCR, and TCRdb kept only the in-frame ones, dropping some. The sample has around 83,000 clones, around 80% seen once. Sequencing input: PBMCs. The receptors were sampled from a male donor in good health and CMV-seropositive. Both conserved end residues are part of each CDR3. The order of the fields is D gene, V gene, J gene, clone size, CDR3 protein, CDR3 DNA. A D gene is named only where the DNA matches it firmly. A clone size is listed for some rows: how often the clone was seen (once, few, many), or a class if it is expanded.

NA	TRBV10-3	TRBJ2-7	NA	CAISESGSYYEQYF	TGTGCCATCAGTGAATCAGGGTCGTACTACGAGCAGTACTTC
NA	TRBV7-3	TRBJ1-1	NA	CASSSADGGNTEAFF	TGTGCCAGCAGCTCGGCGGACGGGGGTAACACTGAAGCTTTCTTT
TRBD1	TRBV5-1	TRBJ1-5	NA	CASSEGGVDQPQHF	TGCGCCAGCAGCGAAGGGGGCGTTGATCAGCCCCAGCATTTT
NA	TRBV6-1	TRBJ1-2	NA	CASSDMGPWTF	TGTGCCAGCAGTGACATGGGGCCTTGGACCTTC
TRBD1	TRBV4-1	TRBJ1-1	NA	CASSQRQGATEAFF	TGCGCCAGCAGCCAACGACAGGGGGCCACTGAAGCTTTCTTT
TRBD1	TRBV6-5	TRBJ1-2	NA	CASSSPGQGGYGYTF	TGTGCCAGCAGTTCTCCGGGACAGGGTGGCTATGGCTACACCTTC
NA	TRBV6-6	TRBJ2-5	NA	CASGGRPETQYF	TGTGCCAGCGGGGGGAGGCCAGAGACCCAGTACTTC
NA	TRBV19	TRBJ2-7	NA	CASSVSGTNYEQYF	TGTGCCAGTAGTGTCTCCGGGACAAATTACGAGCAGTACTTC
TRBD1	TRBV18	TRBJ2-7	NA	CASSDGQGYEQYF	TGTGCCAGCTCAGACGGACAGGGCTACGAGCAGTACTTC
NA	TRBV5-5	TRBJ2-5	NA	CASSPHVLQETQYF	TGTGCCAGCAGCCCGCACGTACTCCAAGAGACCCAGTACTTC
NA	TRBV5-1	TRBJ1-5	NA	CASSYSGGSNQPQHF	TGCGCCAGCAGCTATTCAGGCGGGAGCAATCAGCCCCAGCATTTT
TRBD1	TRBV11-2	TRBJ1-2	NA	CASSLGARDRSGYTF	TGTGCCAGCAGCTTAGGGGCCCGGGACAGGTCCGGCTACACCTTC
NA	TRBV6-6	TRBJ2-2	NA	CASSLEGVWTGELFF	TGTGCCAGCAGTCTCGAGGGGGTTTGGACCGGGGAGCTGTTTTTT
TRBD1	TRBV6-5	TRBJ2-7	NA	CASAVGQGAYEQYF	TGTGCCAGCGCTGTGGGACAGGGGGCCTACGAGCAGTACTTC
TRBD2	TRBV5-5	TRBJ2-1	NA	CASSPRTSGSGGNEQFF	TGTGCCAGCAGTCCTAGGACTAGCGGGTCAGGTGGAAATGAGCAGTTCTTC
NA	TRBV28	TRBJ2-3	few	CASSSGPADTQYF	TGTGCCAGCAGTTCAGGGCCAGCAGATACGCAGTATTTT
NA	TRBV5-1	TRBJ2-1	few	CASSLANEQFF	TGCGCCAGCAGCTTGGCGAATGAGCAGTTCTTC
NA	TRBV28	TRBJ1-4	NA	CASSPLGEGTVKLFF	TGTGCCAGCAGCCCGCTTGGGGAGGGGACCGTTAAACTGTTTTTT
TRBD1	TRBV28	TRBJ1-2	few	CASSTDRGGYTF	TGTGCCAGCAGTACGGACAGGGGCGGCTACACCTTC
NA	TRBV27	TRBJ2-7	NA	CASSWGSGEQYF	TGTGCCAGCAGTTGGGGCTCCGGGGAGCAGTACTTC
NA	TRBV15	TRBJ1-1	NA	CATSRVAGVAFF	TGTGCCACCAGCAGAGTCGCAGGGGTAGCTTTCTTT
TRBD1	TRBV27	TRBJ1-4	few	CASRPTGPNEKLFF	TGTGCCAGCAGGCCGACAGGGCCTAATGAAAAACTGTTTTTT
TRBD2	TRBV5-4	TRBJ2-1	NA	CASSLWGLAGGPSLNEQFF	TGTGCCAGCAGCTTGTGGGGCCTAGCGGGAGGGCCATCTTTGAATGAGCAGTTCTTC
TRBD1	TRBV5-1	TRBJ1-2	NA	CASSYDRGNGYTF	TGCGCCAGCAGCTACGACAGGGGAAATGGCTACACCTTC
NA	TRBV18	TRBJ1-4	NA	CASSPLTEATNEKLFF	TGTGCCAGCTCACCACTGACAGAAGCAACTAATGAAAAACTGTTTTTT
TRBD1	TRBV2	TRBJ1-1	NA	CASSEAKGGVAEAFF	TGTGCCAGCAGTGAAGCTAAAGGGGGCGTTGCTGAAGCTTTCTTT
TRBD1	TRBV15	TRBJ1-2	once	CATSRDRVLGYTF	TGTGCCACCAGCAGGGACAGGGTGCTTGGCTACACCTTC
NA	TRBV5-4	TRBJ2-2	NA	CASSLVGGRTGELFF	TGTGCCAGCAGCTTGGTAGGGGGACGGACCGGGGAGCTGTTTTTT
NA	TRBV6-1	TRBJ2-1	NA	CASSRRGSKYNEQFF	TGTGCCAGCAGTCGACGGGGGAGTAAGTACAATGAGCAGTTCTTC
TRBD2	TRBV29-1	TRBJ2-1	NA	CSVGLAIRNVQFF	TGCAGCGTGGGACTAGCGATCAGGAATGTGCAGTTCTTC
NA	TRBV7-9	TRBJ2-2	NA	CASSLGDTNTGELFF	TGTGCCAGCAGCTTAGGGGACACGAACACCGGGGAGCTGTTTTTT
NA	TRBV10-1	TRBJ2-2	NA	CASRGQSNTGELFF	TGCGCCAGCAGAGGACAGTCCAACACCGGGGAGCTGTTTTTT
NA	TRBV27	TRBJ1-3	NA	CASSSIDGLSGNTIYF	TGTGCCAGCAGTTCAATTGACGGACTCTCTGGAAACACCATATATTTT
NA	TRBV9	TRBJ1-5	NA	CASSVLGREGQPQHF	TGTGCCAGCAGCGTATTGGGCAGGGAGGGTCAGCCCCAGCATTTT
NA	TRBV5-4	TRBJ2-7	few	CASSLTLRSGEQYF	TGTGCCAGCAGCTTGACTCTCCGCTCGGGCGAGCAGTACTTC
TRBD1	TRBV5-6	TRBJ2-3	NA	CASSGQGLTDTQYF	TGTGCCAGCAGCGGACAGGGGCTCACAGATACGCAGTATTTT
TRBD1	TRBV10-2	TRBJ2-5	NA	CASRDRGKTQYF	TGCGCCAGCAGGGACAGGGGGAAGACCCAGTACTTC
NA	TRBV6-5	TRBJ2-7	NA	CASSYSTGPYEQYF	TGTGCCAGCAGTTACTCGACAGGCCCCTACGAGCAGTACTTC
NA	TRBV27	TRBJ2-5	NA	CASSQLRSGETQYF	TGTGCCAGCAGCCAGCTCCGTTCGGGAGAGACCCAGTACTTC
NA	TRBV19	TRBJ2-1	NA	CASSLAGDEQFF	TGTGCCAGTAGTTTAGCAGGGGACGAGCAGTTCTTC
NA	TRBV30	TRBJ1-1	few	CAWSVDRNTEAFF	TGTGCCTGGAGTGTAGACAGGAACACTGAAGCTTTCTTT
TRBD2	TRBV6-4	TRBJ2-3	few	CASSETSGMDTQYF	TGTGCCAGCAGTGAAACTAGCGGGATGGATACGCAGTATTTT
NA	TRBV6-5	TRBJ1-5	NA	CASSLNDSPYQPQHF	TGTGCCAGCAGTCTTAATGACAGTCCATATCAGCCCCAGCATTTT
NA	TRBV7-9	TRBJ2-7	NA	CSSSFGGYEQYF	TGTTCCAGCAGCTTCGGGGGCTACGAGCAGTACTTC
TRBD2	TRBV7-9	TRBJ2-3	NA	CASRGVAGGSTDTQYF	TGTGCCAGCAGAGGGGTAGCGGGAGGGAGCACAGATACGCAGTATTTT
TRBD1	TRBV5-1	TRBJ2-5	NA	CASSSLDRGIETQYF	TGCGCCAGCAGCTCCTTGGACAGGGGGATAGAGACCCAGTACTTC
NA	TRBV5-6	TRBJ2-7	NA	CASSLLEDYEQYF	TGTGCCAGCAGCTTGCTAGAAGACTACGAGCAGTACTTC
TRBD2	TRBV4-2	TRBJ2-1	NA	CASGLAGENEQFF	TGTGCCAGCGGACTAGCGGGAGAAAATGAGCAGTTCTTC
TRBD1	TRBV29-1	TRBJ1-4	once	CSVGWTGAEKLFF	TGCAGCGTGGGATGGACAGGGGCTGAAAAACTGTTTTTT
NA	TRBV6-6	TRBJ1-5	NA	CASSTHGGNQPQHF	TGTGCCAGCAGTACCCATGGAGGCAATCAGCCCCAGCATTTT
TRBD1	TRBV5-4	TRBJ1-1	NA	CASSYGQVGTEAFF	TGTGCCAGCAGCTATGGACAGGTGGGCACTGAAGCTTTCTTT